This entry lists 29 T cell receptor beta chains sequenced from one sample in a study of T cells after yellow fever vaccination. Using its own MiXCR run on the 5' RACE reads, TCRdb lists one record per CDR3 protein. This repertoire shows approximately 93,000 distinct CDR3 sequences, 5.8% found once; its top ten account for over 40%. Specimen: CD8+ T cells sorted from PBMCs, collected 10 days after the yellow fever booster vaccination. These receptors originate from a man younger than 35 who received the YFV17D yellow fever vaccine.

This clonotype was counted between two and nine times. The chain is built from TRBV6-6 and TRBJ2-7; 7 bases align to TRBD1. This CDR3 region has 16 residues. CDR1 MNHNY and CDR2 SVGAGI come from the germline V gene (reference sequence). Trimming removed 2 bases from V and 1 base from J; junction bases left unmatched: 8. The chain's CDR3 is CASSYGSGTVSYEQYV. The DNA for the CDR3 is TGTGCCAGCAGTTACGGGTCCGGGACAGTGTCCTACGAGCAGTACGTC.

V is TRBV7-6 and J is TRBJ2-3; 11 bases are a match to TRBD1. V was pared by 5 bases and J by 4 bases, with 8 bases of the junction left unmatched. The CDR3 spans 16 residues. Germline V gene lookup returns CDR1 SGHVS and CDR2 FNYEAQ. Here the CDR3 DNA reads TGTGCCAGCAGCGGCGGGACAGGGGGTCCGGCAGATACGCAGTATTTT. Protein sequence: CASSGGTGGPADTQYF. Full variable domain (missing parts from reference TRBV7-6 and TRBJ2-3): GAGVSQSPRYKVTKRGQDVALRCDPISGHVSLYWYRQALGQGPEFLTYFNYEAQQDKSGLPNDRFSAERPEGSISTLTIQRTEQRDSAMYRCASSGGTGGPADTQYFGPGTRLTVL.

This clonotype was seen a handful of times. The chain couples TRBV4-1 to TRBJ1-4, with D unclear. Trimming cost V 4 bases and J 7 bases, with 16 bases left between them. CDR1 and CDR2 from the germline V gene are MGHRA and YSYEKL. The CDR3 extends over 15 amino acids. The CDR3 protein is CASSLRPQQPEKLFF. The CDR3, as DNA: TGCGCCAGCAGCCTACGACCTCAACAACCTGAAAAACTGTTTTTT.

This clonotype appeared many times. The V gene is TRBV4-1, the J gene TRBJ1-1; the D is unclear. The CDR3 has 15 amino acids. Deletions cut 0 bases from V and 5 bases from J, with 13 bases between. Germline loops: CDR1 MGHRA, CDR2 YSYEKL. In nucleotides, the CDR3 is TGCGCCAGCAGCCAAGAAGTGGCAGGTGGGACTGAAGCTTTCTTT. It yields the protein CASSQEVAGGTEAFF.

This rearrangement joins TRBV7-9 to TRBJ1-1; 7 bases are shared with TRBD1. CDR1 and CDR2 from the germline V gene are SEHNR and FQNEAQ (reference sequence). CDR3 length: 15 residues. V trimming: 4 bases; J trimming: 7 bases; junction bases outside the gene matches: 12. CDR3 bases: TGTGCCAGCAGCTCAACCACAGGGGTTATTCTTGAAGCTTTCTTT. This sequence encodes CASSSTTGVILEAFF.

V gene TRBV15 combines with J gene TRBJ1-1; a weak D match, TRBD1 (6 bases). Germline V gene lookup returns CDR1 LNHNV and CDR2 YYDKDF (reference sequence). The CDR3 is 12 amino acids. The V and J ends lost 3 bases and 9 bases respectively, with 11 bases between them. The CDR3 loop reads CATSSSGAQAFF. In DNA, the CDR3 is TGTGCCACCAGCAGCTCAGGGGCCCAAGCTTTCTTT.

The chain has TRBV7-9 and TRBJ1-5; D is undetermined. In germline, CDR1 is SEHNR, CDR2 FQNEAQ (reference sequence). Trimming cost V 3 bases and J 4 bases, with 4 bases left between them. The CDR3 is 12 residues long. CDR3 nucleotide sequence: TGTGCCAGCAGCTTCACAAATCAGCCCCAGCATTTT. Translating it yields CASSFTNQPQHF.

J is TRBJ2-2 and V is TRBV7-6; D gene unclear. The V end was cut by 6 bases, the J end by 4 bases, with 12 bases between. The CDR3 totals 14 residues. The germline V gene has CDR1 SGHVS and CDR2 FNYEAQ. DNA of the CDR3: TGTGCCAGCAGAAGGTCCACGGCCACCGGGGAGCTGTTTTTT. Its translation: CASRRSTATGELFF.

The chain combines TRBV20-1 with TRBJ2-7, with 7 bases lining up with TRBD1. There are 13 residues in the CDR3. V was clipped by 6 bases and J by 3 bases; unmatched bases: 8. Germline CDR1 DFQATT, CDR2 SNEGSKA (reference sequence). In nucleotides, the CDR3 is TGCAGTGCCCGGACAGGACTGGGCTACGAGCAGTACTTC. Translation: CSARTGLGYEQYF.

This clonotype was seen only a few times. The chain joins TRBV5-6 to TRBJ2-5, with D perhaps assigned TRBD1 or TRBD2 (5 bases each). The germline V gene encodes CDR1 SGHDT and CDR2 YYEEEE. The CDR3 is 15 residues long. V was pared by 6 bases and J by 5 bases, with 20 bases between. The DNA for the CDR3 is TGTGCCAGCAACATGGGACCCAGGGCGTCGGAGACCCAGTACTTC. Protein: CASNMGPRASETQYF.

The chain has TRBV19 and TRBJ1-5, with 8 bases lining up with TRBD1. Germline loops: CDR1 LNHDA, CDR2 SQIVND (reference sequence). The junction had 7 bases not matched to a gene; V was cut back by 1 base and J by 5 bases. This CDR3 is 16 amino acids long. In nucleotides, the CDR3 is TGTGCCAGTAGTATAGCCGGGACAGGATTCTATCAGCCCCAGCATTTT. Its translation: CASSIAGTGFYQPQHF.

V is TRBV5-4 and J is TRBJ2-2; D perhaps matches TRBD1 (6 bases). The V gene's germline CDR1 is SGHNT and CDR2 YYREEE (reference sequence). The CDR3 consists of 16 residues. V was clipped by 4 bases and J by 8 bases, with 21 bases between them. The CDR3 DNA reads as TGTGCCAGCAGCCTGGGCAGGGGCTCGTCCTCTGGGGAGCTGTTTTTT. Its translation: CASSLGRGSSSGELFF.

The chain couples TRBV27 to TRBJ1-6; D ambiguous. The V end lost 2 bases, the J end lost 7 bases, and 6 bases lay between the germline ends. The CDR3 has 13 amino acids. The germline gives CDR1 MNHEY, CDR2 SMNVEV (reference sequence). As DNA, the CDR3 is TGTGCCAGCAGTTTAATGGGAAATTCACCCCTCCACTTT. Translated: CASSLMGNSPLHF.

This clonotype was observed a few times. CDR3: CASSLTQGINEQYF. Written as DNA, the CDR3 is TGTGCCAGCAGCTTAACCCAGGGGATCAACGAGCAGTACTTC. V and J are TRBV7-3 and TRBJ2-7, with D perhaps matching TRBD1 (6 bases). Trimming took off 0 bases at V and 5 bases at J, with 11 bases between the two ends. Germline-derived CDR1 and CDR2 are SGHTA and FQGTGA. This CDR3 has 14 amino acids.

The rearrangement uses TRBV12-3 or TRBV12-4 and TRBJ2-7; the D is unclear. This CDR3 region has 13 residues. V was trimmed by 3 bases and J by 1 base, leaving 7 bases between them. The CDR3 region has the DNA TGTGCCAGCAGTTTTAGTGCTTCCTACGAGCAGTACGTC. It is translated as CASSFSASYEQYV.

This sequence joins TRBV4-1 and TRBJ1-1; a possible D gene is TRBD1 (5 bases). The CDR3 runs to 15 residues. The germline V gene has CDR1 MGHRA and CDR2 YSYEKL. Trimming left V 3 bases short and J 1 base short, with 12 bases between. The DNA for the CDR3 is TGCGCCAGCAGCCATACCGACAGCCCGAACACTGAAGCTTTCTTT. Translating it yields CASSHTDSPNTEAFF.

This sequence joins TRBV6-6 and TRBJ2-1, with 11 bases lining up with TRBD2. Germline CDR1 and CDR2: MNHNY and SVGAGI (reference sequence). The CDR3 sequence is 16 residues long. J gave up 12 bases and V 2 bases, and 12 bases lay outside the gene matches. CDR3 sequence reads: CASSYGISGGALGQFF. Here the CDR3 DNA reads TGTGCCAGCAGTTACGGAATTAGCGGGGGGGCCCTCGGGCAGTTCTTC.

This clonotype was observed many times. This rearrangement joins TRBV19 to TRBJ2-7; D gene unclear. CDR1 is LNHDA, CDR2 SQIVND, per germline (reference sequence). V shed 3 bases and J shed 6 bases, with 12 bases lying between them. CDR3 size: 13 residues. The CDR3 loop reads CASSIGLGAEQYV. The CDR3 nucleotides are TGTGCCAGTAGTATCGGCCTCGGAGCCGAGCAGTACGTC.

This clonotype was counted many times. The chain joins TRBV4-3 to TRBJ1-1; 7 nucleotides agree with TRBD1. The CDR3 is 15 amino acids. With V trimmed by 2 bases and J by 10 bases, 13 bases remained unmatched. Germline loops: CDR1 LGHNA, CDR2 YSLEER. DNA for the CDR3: TGCGCCAGCAGCCAATCAGAGACAGGGACCGGGCGAGCTTTCTTT. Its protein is CASSQSETGTGRAFF.

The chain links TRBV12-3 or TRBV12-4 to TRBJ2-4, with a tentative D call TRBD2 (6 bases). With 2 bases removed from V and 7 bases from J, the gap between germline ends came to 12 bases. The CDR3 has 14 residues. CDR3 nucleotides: TGTGCCAGCAGTTTATATGGGGGGTCGAACATTCAGTACTTC. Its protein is CASSLYGGSNIQYF.

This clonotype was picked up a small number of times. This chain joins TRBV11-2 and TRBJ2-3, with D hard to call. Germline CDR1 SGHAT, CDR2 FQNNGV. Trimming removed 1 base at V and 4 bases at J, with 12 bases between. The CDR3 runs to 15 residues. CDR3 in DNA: TGTGCCAGCAGCTTAGGATCAAGGGCGTCAGATACGCAGTATTTT. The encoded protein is CASSLGSRASDTQYF.

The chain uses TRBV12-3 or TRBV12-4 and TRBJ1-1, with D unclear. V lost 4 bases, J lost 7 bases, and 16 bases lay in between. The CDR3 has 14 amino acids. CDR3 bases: TGTGCCAGCAGTTACCTAGCCTCTAGTAGTGAAGCTTTCTTT. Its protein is CASSYLASSSEAFF.

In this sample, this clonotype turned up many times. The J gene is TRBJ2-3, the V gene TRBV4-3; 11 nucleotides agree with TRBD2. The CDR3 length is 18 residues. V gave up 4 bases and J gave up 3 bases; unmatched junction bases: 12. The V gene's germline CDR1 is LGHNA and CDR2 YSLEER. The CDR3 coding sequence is TGCGCCAGCAGCCCCGAACTGATAGCGGGGGGGCCTACAGATACGCAGTATTTT. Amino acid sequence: CASSPELIAGGPTDTQYF.

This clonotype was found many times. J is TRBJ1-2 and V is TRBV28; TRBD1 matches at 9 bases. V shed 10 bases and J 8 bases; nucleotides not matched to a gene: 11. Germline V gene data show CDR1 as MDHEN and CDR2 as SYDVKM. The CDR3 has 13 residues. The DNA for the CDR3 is TGTGCCACCCTCCCGTACAGGGGGCTGGGCTACACCTTC. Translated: CATLPYRGLGYTF.

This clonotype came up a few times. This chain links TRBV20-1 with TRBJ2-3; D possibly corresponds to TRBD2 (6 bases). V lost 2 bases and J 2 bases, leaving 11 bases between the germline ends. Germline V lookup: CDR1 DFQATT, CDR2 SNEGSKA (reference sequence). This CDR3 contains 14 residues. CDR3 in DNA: TGCAGTGCTAGACTTCGGACTACCACAGATACGCAGTATTTT. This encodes CSARLRTTTDTQYF.

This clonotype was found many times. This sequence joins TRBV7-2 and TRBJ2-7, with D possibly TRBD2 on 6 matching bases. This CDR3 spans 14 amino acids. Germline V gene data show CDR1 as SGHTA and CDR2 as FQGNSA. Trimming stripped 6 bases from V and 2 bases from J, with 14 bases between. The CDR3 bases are TGTGCCAGCAGTCTAGACTGGGGGGCCTACGAGCAGTACTTC. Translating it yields CASSLDWGAYEQYF.

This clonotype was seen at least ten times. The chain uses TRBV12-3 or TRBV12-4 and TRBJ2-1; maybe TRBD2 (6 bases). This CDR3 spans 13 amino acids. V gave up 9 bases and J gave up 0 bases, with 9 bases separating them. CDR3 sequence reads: CASIADSYNEQFF. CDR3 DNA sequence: TGTGCCAGTATAGCGGACTCCTACAATGAGCAGTTCTTC.

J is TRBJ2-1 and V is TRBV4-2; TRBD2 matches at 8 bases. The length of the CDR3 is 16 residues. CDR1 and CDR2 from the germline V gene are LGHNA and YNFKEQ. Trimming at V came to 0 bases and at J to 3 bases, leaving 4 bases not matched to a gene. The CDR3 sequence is CASSQDLRGDYNEQFF. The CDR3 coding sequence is TGTGCCAGCAGCCAAGACTTGCGGGGGGACTACAATGAGCAGTTCTTC.

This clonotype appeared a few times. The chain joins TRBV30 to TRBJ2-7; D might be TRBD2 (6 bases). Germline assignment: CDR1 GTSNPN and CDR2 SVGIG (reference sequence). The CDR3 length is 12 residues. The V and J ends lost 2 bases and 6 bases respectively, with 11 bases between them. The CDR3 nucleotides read TGTGCCTGGAGTTTGGAGGGAGCCGAGCAGTACTTC. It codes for CAWSLEGAEQYF.